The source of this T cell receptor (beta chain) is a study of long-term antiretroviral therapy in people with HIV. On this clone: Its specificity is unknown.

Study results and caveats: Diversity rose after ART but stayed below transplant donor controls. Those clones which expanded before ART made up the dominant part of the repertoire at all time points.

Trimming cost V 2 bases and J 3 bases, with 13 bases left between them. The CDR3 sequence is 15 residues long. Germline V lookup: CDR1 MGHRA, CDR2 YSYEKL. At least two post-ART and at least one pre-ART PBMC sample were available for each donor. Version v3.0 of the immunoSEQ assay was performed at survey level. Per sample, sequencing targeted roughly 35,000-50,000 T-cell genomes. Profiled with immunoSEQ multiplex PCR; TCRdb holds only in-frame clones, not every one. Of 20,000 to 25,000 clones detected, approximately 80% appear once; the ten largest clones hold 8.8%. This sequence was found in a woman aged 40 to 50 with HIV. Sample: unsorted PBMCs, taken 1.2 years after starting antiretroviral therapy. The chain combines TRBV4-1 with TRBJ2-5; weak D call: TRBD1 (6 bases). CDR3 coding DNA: TGCGCCAGCAGCCAATATACAGGGATAAAAGAGACCCAGTACTTC. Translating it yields CASSQYTGIKETQYF.